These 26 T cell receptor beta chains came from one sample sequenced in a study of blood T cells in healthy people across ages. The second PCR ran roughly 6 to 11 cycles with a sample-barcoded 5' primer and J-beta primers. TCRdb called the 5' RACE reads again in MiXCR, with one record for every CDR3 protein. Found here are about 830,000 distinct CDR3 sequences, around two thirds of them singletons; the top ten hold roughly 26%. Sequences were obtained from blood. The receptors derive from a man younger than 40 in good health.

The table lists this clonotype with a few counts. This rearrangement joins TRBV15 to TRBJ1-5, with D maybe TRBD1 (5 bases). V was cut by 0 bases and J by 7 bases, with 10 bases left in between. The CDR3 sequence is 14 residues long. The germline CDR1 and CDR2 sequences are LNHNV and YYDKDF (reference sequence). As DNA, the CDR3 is TGTGCCACCAGCAGAGACAGGGCCAGGCAGCCCCAGCATTTT. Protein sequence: CATSRDRARQPQHF.

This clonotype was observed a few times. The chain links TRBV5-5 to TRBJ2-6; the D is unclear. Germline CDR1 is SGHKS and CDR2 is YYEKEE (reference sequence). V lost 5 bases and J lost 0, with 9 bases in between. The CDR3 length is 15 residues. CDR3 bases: TGTGCCAGCAGTTCGACGGACTCTGGGGCCAACGTCCTGACTTTC. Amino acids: CASSSTDSGANVLTF.

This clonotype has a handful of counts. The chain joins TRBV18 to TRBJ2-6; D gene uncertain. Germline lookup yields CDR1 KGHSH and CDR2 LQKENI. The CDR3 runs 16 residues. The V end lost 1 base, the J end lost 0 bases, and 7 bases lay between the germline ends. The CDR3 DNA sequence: TGTGCCAGCTCACCACAGGCAGACTCTGGGGCCAACGTCCTGACTTTC. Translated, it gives CASSPQADSGANVLTF. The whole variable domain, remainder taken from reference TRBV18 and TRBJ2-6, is NAGVMQNPRHLVRRRGQEARLRCSPMKGHSHVYWYRQLPEEGLKFMVYLQKENIIDESGMPKERFSAEFPKEGPSILRIQQVVRGDSAAYFCASSPQADSGANVLTFGAGSRLTVL.

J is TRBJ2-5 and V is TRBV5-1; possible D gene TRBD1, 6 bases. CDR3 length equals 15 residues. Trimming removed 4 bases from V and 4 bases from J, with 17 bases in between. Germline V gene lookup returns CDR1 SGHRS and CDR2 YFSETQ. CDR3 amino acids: CASSGTPDSRETQYF. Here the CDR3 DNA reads TGCGCCAGCAGCGGTACCCCGGACAGCCGAGAGACCCAGTACTTC.

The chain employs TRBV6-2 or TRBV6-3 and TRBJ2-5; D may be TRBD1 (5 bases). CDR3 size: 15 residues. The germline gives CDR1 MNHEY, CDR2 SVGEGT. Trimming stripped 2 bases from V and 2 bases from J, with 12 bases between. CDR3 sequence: CASSYSRTPQETQYF. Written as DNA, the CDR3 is TGTGCCAGCAGTTACAGTAGGACACCACAAGAGACCCAGTACTTC.

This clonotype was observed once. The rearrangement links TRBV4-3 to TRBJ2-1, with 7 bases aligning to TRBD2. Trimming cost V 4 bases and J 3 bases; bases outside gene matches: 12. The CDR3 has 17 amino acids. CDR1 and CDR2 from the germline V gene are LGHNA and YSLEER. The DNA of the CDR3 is TGCGCCAGCAGCCCCAAGGGGCTGGGGGGGGGCTACAATGAGCAGTTCTTC. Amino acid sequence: CASSPKGLGGGYNEQFF.

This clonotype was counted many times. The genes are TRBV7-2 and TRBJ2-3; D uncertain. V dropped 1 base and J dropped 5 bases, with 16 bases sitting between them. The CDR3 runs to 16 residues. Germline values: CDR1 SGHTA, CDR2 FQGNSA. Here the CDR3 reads CASSLGLGGRGDTQYF. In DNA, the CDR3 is TGTGCCAGCAGCTTAGGTTTGGGTGGCCGCGGAGATACGCAGTATTTT.

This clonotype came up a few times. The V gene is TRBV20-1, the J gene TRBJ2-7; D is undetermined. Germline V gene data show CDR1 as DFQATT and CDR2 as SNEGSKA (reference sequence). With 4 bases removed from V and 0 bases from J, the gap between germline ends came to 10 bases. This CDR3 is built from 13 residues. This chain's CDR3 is CSANGPHSYEQYF. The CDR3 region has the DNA TGCAGTGCTAATGGCCCGCACTCCTACGAGCAGTACTTC.

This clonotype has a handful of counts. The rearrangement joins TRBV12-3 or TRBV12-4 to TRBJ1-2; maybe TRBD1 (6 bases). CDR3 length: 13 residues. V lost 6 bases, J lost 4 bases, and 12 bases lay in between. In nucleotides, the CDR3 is TGTGCCAGCAGCCAGGACAGTTTCTATGGCTACACCTTC. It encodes CASSQDSFYGYTF.

The DNA of the CDR3 is TGCGCCAGCAGTCCCCTGGGCAGCATAACGGAGACCCAGTACTTC. Translating it yields CASSPLGSITETQYF. The chain uses TRBV5-1 and TRBJ2-5; no firm D call. The germline V gene encodes CDR1 SGHRS and CDR2 YFSETQ. V shed 5 bases and J shed 5 bases, with 19 bases lying between them. This CDR3 spans 15 amino acids.

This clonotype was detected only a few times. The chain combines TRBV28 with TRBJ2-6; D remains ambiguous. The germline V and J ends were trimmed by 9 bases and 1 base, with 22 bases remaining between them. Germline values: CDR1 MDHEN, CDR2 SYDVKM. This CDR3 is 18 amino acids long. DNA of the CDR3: TGTGCCAGTTCACGGTGGCAGCGATCAACATCTGGGGCCAACGTCCTGACTTTC. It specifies CASSRWQRSTSGANVLTF. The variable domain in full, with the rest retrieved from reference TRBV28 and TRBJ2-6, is DVKVTQSSRYLVKRTGEKVFLECVQDMDHENMFWYRQDPGLGLRLIYFSYDVKMKEKGDIPEGYSVSREKKERFSLILESASTNQTSMYLCASSRWQRSTSGANVLTFGAGSRLTVL.

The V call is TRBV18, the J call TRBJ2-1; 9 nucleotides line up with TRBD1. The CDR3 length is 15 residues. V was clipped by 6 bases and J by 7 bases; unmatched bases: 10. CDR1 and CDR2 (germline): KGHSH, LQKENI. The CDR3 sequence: CASSPTGGRRNEQFF. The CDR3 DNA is TGTGCCAGCTCGCCTACAGGGGGCAGAAGGAATGAGCAGTTCTTC.

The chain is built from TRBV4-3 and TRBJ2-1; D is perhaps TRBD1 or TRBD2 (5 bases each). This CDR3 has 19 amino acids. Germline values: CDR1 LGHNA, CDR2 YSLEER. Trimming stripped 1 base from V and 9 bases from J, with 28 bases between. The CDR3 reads CASSQGQPATRLLLSEQFF. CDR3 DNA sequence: TGCGCCAGCAGCCAAGGACAGCCTGCAACTAGGCTCTTACTTAGTGAGCAGTTCTTC.

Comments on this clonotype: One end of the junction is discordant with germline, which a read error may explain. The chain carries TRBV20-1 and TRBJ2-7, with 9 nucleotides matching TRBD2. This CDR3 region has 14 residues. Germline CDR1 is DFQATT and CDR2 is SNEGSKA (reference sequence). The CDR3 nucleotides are TGCACTGCTAGACGTATGGGACTAGCAGGAGAGCAGTACTTC. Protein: CTARRMGLAGEQYF.

CDR3 nucleotide sequence: TGCGCCAGCAGCCAAGAAGGGGGTGGGATCGGGGAGCTGTTTTTT. Encoded protein: CASSQEGGGIGELFF. The genes are TRBV4-3 and TRBJ2-2, with D maybe TRBD1 (6 bases). Trimming pared 0 bases from V and 7 bases from J, leaving 12 bases between. Germline CDR1 and CDR2: LGHNA and YSLEER. This CDR3 is 15 amino acids long.

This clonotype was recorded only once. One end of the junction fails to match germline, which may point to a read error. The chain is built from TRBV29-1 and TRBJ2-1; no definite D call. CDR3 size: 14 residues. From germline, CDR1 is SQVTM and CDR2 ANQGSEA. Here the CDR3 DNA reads TGCGGCGTCCAGGAGAGTAGCTCCTACAATGAGCAGTTCTTC. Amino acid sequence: CGVQESSSYNEQFF.

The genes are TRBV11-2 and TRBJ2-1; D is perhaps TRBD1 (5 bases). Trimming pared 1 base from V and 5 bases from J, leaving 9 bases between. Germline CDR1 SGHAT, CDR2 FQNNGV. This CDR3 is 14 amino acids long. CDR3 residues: CASSLAGSHNEQFF. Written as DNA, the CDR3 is TGTGCCAGCAGCTTAGCAGGGTCCCACAATGAGCAGTTCTTC.

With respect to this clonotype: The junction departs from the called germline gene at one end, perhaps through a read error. The CDR3 spells CASSQEQARGVGGHTF. The CDR3 DNA follows: TGCGCCAGCAGCCAAGAGCAGGCGAGGGGAGTAGGTGGCCACACCTTC. J is TRBJ1-2 and V is TRBV4-1; D may be TRBD1 (5 bases). Germline V lookup: CDR1 MGHRA, CDR2 YSYEKL. The length of the CDR3 is 16 residues.

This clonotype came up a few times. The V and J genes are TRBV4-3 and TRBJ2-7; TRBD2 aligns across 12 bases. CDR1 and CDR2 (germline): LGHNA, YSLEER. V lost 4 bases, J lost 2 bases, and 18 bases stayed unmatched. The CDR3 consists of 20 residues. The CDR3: CASSPDGSAGLAGNTYEQYF. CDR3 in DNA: TGCGCCAGCAGCCCCGATGGGAGTGCGGGACTAGCGGGCAATACCTACGAGCAGTACTTC.

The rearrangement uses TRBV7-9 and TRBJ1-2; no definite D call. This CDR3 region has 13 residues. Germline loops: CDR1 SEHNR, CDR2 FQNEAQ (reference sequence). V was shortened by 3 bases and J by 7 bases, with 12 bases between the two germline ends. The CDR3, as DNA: TGTGCCAGCAGCTTGGCCAGTGAGTCTGGCTACACCTTC. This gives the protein CASSLASESGYTF.

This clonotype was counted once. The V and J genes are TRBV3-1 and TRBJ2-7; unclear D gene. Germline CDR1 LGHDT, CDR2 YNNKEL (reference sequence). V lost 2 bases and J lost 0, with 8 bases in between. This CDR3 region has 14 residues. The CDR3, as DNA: TGTGCCAGCAGCCAAACGACGGTCTCCTACGAGCAGTACTTC. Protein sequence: CASSQTTVSYEQYF.

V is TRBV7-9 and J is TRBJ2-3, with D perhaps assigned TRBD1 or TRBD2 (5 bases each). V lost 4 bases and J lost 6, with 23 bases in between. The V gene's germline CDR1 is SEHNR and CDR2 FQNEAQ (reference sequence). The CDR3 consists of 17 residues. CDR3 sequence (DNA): TGTGCCAGCAGCTCCGACCCGGGACGAATTGGATCGGATACGCAGTATTTT. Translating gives CASSSDPGRIGSDTQYF.

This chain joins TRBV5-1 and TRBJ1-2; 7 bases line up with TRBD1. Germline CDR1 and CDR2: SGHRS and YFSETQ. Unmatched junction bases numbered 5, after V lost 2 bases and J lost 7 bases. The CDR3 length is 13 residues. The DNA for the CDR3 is TGCGCCAGCAGCTTTACAGGGGCCGGTGGCTACACCTTC. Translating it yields CASSFTGAGGYTF.

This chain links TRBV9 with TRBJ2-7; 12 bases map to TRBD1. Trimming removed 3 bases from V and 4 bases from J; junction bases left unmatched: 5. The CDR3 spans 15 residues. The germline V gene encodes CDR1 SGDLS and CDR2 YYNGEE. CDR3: CASSAGGQGAYEQYF. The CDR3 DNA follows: TGTGCCAGCAGCGCTGGGGGACAGGGGGCTTACGAGCAGTACTTC.

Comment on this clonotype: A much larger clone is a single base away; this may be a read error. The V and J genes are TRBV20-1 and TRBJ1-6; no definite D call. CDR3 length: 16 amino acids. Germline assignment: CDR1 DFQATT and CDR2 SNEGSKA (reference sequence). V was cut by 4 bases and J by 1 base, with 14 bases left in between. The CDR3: CSANSLRRSYNSPLHF. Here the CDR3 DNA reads TGCAGTGCTAATTCCCTCAGGAGGTCCTATAATTCACCCCTCCACTTT.

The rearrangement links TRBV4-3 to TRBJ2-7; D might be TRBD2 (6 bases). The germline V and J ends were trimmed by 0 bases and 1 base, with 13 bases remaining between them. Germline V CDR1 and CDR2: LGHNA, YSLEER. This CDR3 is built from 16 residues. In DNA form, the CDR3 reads TGCGCCAGCAGCCAAGATCTCGCCGCGGGATCCTACGAGCAGTACTTC. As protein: CASSQDLAAGSYEQYF.